The clone carrying this T cell receptor beta chain has ten or more counts. RNA transcripts provided the source from which TCR beta CDR3 regions were amplified. The HTBI primer set drove a first-round RT-PCR of the TCR CDR3. MiXCR was run by TCRdb on the multiplex PCR reads, yielding one entry per CDR3 protein. Counted here are fewer than 800,000 distinct CDR3 sequences, over 15% occurring once; the ten biggest clones make up under 9.5%. This entry belongs to a study of T cells in Graves' hyperthyroidism and ophthalmopathy. The CDR3 covers 16 residues. Per the germline V gene, CDR1 is MDHEN and CDR2 is SYDVKM. V lost 7 bases and J lost 2; bases outside the gene matches: 8.

The source material was blood. The genes are TRBV28 and TRBJ2-1; TRBD2 agrees at 10 bases. This receptor was identified in a young man with Graves' hyperthyroidism. CDR3 coding DNA: TGTGCCAGCAACCTAGCGGGAGAGTCCCCCTACAATGAGCAGTTCTTC. It specifies CASNLAGESPYNEQFF. Full variable domain (rest looked up from reference TRBV28 and TRBJ2-1): DVKVTQSSRYLVKRTGEKVFLECVQDMDHENMFWYRQDPGLGLRLIYFSYDVKMKEKGDIPEGYSVSREKKERFSLILESASTNQTSMYLCASNLAGESPYNEQFFGPGTRLTVL.